The 32 T cell receptor beta chains in this list originate from one sample, sequenced in a study of blood T cells in healthy people across ages. With a J-beta primer mix and a sample-barcoded 5' primer, a second PCR ran roughly 7 to 11 cycles. TCRdb re-analysed the 5' RACE reads in MiXCR, keeping a single row per CDR3 protein. In the table there are roughly 800,000 distinct CDR3 sequences, around half of which are singletons. The specimen was blood. The receptors here all came from an elderly man in good health.

The chain couples TRBV7-9 to TRBJ2-5; TRBD1 matches at 10 bases. The V and J ends lost 3 bases and 5 bases, in that order; junction bases with no gene match: 9. The CDR3 is 16 amino acids. Germline CDR1 is SEHNR and CDR2 is FQNEAQ (reference sequence). The CDR3 loop is CASSLSGTGVSETQYF. CDR3 sequence (DNA): TGTGCCAGCAGCTTGTCCGGGACAGGGGTGTCGGAGACCCAGTACTTC.

The gene calls are TRBV2 and TRBJ2-7, with TRBD1 identical over 8 bases. CDR1 is SNHLY and CDR2 is FYNNEI in the germline V gene. The CDR3 totals 15 residues. Trimming removed 7 bases from V and 2 bases from J; junction bases left unmatched: 10. The chain's CDR3 is CASNTGGANTYEQYF. The DNA of the CDR3 is TGTGCCAGCAATACAGGGGGTGCAAACACCTACGAGCAGTACTTC.

This clonotype was observed a few times. This chain uses TRBV11-2 with TRBJ2-1, with a possible D match to TRBD1 (5 bases). V was cut by 5 bases and J by 4 bases, with 15 bases left in between. This CDR3 has 15 residues. Germline CDR1 and CDR2: SGHAT and FQNNGV. CDR3 DNA sequence: TGTGCCAGCAGCCCCCCTAAGGGGCTTTACAATGAGCAGTTCTTC. It encodes CASSPPKGLYNEQFF.

V usage is TRBV27 and J usage is TRBJ2-5; D unclear. CDR1 is MNHEY and CDR2 is SMNVEV in the germline V gene (reference sequence). This CDR3 region has 12 residues. V was shortened by 7 bases and J by 2 bases, with 8 bases between the two germline ends. The CDR3 sequence: CASTNSQETQYF. DNA for the CDR3: TGTGCCAGCACTAACAGTCAAGAGACCCAGTACTTC.

This CDR3 reads CSARETAPFGYTF. In nucleotides, the CDR3 is TGCAGTGCTAGGGAGACAGCACCTTTTGGCTACACCTTC. The rearrangement joins TRBV20-1 to TRBJ1-2; tentatively, D is TRBD1 (5 bases). This CDR3 has 13 amino acids. V was shortened by 3 bases and J by 7 bases, with 15 bases between the two germline ends. The germline CDR1 and CDR2 sequences are DFQATT and SNEGSKA (reference sequence).

This clonotype was seen more than once but under ten times. This sequence joins TRBV2 and TRBJ2-7; TRBD1 might be the D (6 bases). Germline assignment: CDR1 SNHLY and CDR2 FYNNEI. V lost 4 bases, J lost 0 bases, and 13 bases lay in between. There are 15 residues in the CDR3. The CDR3 DNA reads TGTGCCAGCAGTGGGGGGCAGCGAAGCTCCTACGAGCAGTACTTC. It specifies CASSGGQRSSYEQYF.

This chain connects TRBV7-9 to TRBJ1-5; a weak D match, TRBD1 (6 bases). The CDR3 runs to 14 residues. V was trimmed by 1 base and J by 7 bases, leaving 11 bases between them. Germline CDR1 is SEHNR and CDR2 is FQNEAQ (reference sequence). CDR3 nucleotide sequence: TGTGCCAGCAGCTTAGAAGGGGGTGGACAGCCCCAGCATTTT. This encodes CASSLEGGGQPQHF.

The rearrangement joins TRBV7-8 to TRBJ2-5; 12 nucleotides align to TRBD2. The J call may be wrong; the DNA end is better matched by TRBJ2-7. Per germline, CDR1 SGHVS and CDR2 FQNEAQ. The CDR3 covers 15 residues. CDR3: CASRTTSGRGGEQYF. The DNA for the CDR3 is TGTGCCAGCAGGACGACTAGCGGGAGAGGGGGCGAGCAGTACTTC.

CDR3 residues: CASSPTGASYNSPLHF. Written as DNA, the CDR3 is TGTGCCAGCAGCCCTACCGGGGCATCCTATAATTCACCCCTCCACTTT. The rearrangement uses TRBV7-9 and TRBJ1-6; a possible D gene is TRBD1 (5 bases). V was shortened by 5 bases and J by 1 base, with 12 bases between the two germline ends. The CDR3 has 16 residues. The germline V gene has CDR1 SEHNR and CDR2 FQNEAQ (reference sequence).

In this sample, this clonotype turned up a few times. This chain connects TRBV27 to TRBJ2-7; 11 nucleotides agree with TRBD2. This CDR3 contains 18 residues. Germline V gene sequence: CDR1 MNHEY, CDR2 SMNVEV (reference sequence). V lost 5 bases to trimming and J lost 7 bases; unmatched junction nucleotides: 19. The CDR3 nucleotides are TGTGCCAGCAGTAGGACAGGGAGTACCGGGACTAGCGGATCGGAGCAGTACTTC. Its protein product is CASSRTGSTGTSGSEQYF.

This clonotype appeared a few times. The J gene is TRBJ2-3, the V gene TRBV27; D possibly corresponds to TRBD2 (6 bases). Looked up from germline, CDR1 is MNHEY and CDR2 is SMNVEV (reference sequence). V was shortened by 3 bases and J by 4 bases, with 11 bases between the two germline ends. This CDR3 comprises 14 residues. The CDR3 DNA sequence: TGTGCCAGCAGTTTGGTCGGGAGACCAGATACGCAGTATTTT. Protein sequence: CASSLVGRPDTQYF.

This clonotype has just a few counts. The chain uses TRBV20-1 and TRBJ2-5, with D tentatively TRBD2 (5 bases). The CDR3 runs 12 residues. V was clipped by 6 bases and J by 2 bases, with 10 bases between them. Germline V lookup: CDR1 DFQATT, CDR2 SNEGSKA (reference sequence). CDR3 sequence (DNA): TGCAGTGCCCCCCCGGGACAAGAGACCCAGTACTTC. It encodes CSAPPGQETQYF.

The rearrangement uses TRBV12-3 or TRBV12-4 and TRBJ2-7, with D uncertain. V was trimmed by 1 base and J by 0 bases, leaving 10 bases between them. This CDR3 comprises 15 residues. Written as DNA, the CDR3 is TGTGCCAGCAGTTTAGGGCCTATCAGCTCCTACGAGCAGTACTTC. This sequence encodes CASSLGPISSYEQYF.

This clonotype was detected only a few times. The chain combines TRBV29-1 with TRBJ2-1; D ambiguous. The CDR3 runs to 13 residues. Between the trimmed V and J ends, which lost 3 bases and 2 bases, there was a span of 8 bases. CDR1 and CDR2 (germline): SQVTM, ANQGSEA. The CDR3 spells CSVDPATYNEQFF. CDR3 DNA sequence: TGCAGCGTTGATCCAGCGACCTACAATGAGCAGTTCTTC.

The V call is TRBV29-1, the J call TRBJ2-1; TRBD2 aligns across 10 bases. CDR1 is SQVTM and CDR2 is ANQGSEA in the germline V gene. Trimming removed 1 base from V and 1 base from J; junction bases left unmatched: 13. CDR3 length: 19 amino acids. The CDR3 protein is CSVEGFREWTSGSYNEQFF. The CDR3 nucleotides read TGCAGCGTTGAAGGATTTCGTGAATGGACTAGCGGTTCCTACAATGAGCAGTTCTTC.

The CDR3 loop reads CASSFRPAYEQYF. The CDR3 DNA is TGTGCCAGCAGTTTTCGACCGGCCTACGAGCAGTACTTC. The V gene is TRBV28, the J gene TRBJ2-7; D not resolved. Germline V gene sequence: CDR1 MDHEN, CDR2 SYDVKM. The CDR3 runs 13 residues. V was shortened by 3 bases and J by 2 bases, with 8 bases between the two germline ends.

This clonotype came up a few times. This rearrangement joins TRBV12-3 or TRBV12-4 to TRBJ2-3; D possibly matches TRBD1 or TRBD2 (5 bases each). V lost 5 bases, J lost 0 bases, and 24 bases lay in between. The CDR3 has 19 residues. The CDR3 loop is CASSPIQGWGSSSTDTQYF. DNA of the CDR3: TGTGCCAGCAGTCCCATTCAAGGTTGGGGGAGTAGTAGCACAGATACGCAGTATTTT.

Here the CDR3 reads CASNPSGRVTQYF. In DNA, the CDR3 is TGTGCCAGCAACCCTAGCGGGCGGGTGACCCAGTACTTC. The chain couples TRBV5-6 to TRBJ2-7; 8 nucleotides line up with TRBD2. Near its end, the DNA agrees better with TRBJ2-5, so the J call may be wrong. Germline CDR1 reads SGHDT; CDR2 reads YYEEEE. CDR3 size: 13 residues.

The CDR3 DNA follows: TGCAGTGCTGAAATGTATGGGACCCCCGGCAATGAGCAGTTCTTC. This gives the protein CSAEMYGTPGNEQFF. The chain employs TRBV20-1 and TRBJ2-7, with D tentatively TRBD1 or TRBD2 (5 bases each). The J call is doubtful: the DNA matches TRBJ2-1 better. Germline V gives CDR1 DFQATT, CDR2 SNEGSKA (reference sequence). The CDR3 contains 15 residues.

In this sample, this clonotype turned up a few times. The CDR3 loop reads CASSFRAGEGTDTQYF. The CDR3 DNA reads as TGTGCCAGCAGCTTCCGAGCGGGAGAGGGCACAGATACGCAGTATTTT. The rearrangement joins TRBV9 to TRBJ2-3, with 8 bases matching TRBD2. CDR3 length: 16 amino acids. CDR1 SGDLS and CDR2 YYNGEE come from the germline V gene. The J segment lost 1 base and the V segment lost 4 bases, leaving 8 bases of the junction unmatched. Full variable domain (rest looked up from reference TRBV9 and TRBJ2-3): DSGVTQTPKHLITATGQRVTLRCSPRSGDLSVYWYQQSLDQGLQFLIQYYNGEERAKGNILERFSAQQFPDLHSELNLSSLELGDSALYFCASSFRAGEGTDTQYFGPGTRLTVL.

The chain uses TRBV7-2 and TRBJ2-1; 8 nucleotides agree with TRBD2. Trimming took 1 base from V and 4 from J; bases not matched to a gene: 3. Germline assignment: CDR1 SGHTA and CDR2 FQGNSA. The CDR3 consists of 15 residues. CDR3 sequence (DNA): TGTGCCAGCAGCTTAGTAGCGGGGCGTTACAATGAGCAGTTCTTC. Its protein is CASSLVAGRYNEQFF. The full variable domain, its missing parts supplied by reference TRBV7-2 and TRBJ2-1, is GAGVSQSPSNKVTEKGKDVELRCDPISGHTALYWYRQSLGQGLEFLIYFQGNSAPDKSGLPSDRFSAERTGGSVSTLTIQRTQQEDSAVYLCASSLVAGRYNEQFFGPGTRLTVL.

Comment on this clonotype: An end of the junction differs from the germline gene, which may be a read error. The chain employs TRBV3-1 and TRBJ2-3; D could derive from TRBD1 or TRBD2 (6 bases each). The CDR3 is 14 amino acids. CDR1 LGHDT and CDR2 YNNKEL come from the germline V gene (reference sequence). The CDR3 here is CASGLTGRPYTEYF. The CDR3 nucleotides are TGTGCCAGCGGACTAACAGGGAGACCCTATACGGAGTATTTT.

This chain links TRBV20-1 with TRBJ1-2, with a weak D call TRBD1 (5 bases). The CDR3 is made up of 15 amino acids. Germline V gene data show CDR1 as DFQATT and CDR2 as SNEGSKA (reference sequence). V was pared by 5 bases and J by 0 bases, with 16 bases between. The DNA of the CDR3 is TGCAGTGCTGGCCCCAGACAGCCCCCTAACTATGGCTACACCTTC. It encodes CSAGPRQPPNYGYTF.

This chain links TRBV7-3 with TRBJ1-2, with D possibly TRBD1 on 5 matching bases. The germline V gene encodes CDR1 SGHTA and CDR2 FQGTGA. The V and J ends lost 5 bases and 6 bases respectively, with 19 bases between them. This CDR3 spans 15 amino acids. The CDR3 here is CASSPHGGTQDGYTF. Here the CDR3 DNA reads TGTGCCAGCAGCCCCCACGGGGGGACCCAGGATGGCTACACCTTC.

Only one count was recorded for this clonotype. This sequence joins TRBV3-1 and TRBJ2-5; D is perhaps TRBD1 or TRBD2 (6 bases each). V lost 1 base to trimming and J lost 7 bases, with 13 bases between them. CDR1 and CDR2 (germline): LGHDT, YNNKEL (reference sequence). This CDR3 region has 14 residues. CDR3 coding DNA: TGTGCCAGCAGCCAAGTAAAGGGGGGAGGGACCCAGTACTTC. Translation gives CASSQVKGGGTQYF.

This clonotype was counted between two and nine times. The rearrangement links TRBV7-2 to TRBJ2-7; 14 bases are shared with TRBD2. After removal of 3 bases from V and 0 bases from J, the junction contained 7 bases not matched to a gene. Germline V gives CDR1 SGHTA, CDR2 FQGNSA. The CDR3 extends over 18 amino acids. CDR3 amino acids: CASSFSQGLAGVSYEQYF. The CDR3 nucleotides read TGTGCCAGCAGCTTCTCCCAGGGACTAGCGGGAGTCTCCTACGAGCAGTACTTC.

This clonotype was seen a single time. The rearrangement joins TRBV9 to TRBJ2-1; D might be TRBD1 (6 bases). The CDR3 is 16 amino acids. Germline V CDR1 and CDR2: SGDLS, YYNGEE. V lost 0 bases to trimming and J lost 1 base, with 11 bases between them. The CDR3 region is CASSVDPDSSYNEQFF. As DNA, the CDR3 is TGTGCCAGCAGCGTAGACCCGGACAGTTCCTACAATGAGCAGTTCTTC.

The chain uses TRBV20-1 and TRBJ2-2; D gene ambiguous. Germline lookup yields CDR1 DFQATT and CDR2 SNEGSKA (reference sequence). The ends were cut back, 0 bases at V and 5 bases at J, with 7 bases in the middle. The CDR3 runs 13 residues. CDR3: CSARDPRTGELFF. The CDR3 DNA sequence: TGCAGTGCTAGAGATCCTAGAACCGGGGAGCTGTTTTTT.

The table lists this clonotype with a count of one. This sequence joins TRBV2 and TRBJ2-1, with D perhaps TRBD1 or TRBD2 (5 bases each). The germline V and J ends were trimmed by 5 bases and 5 bases, with 19 bases remaining between them. Germline CDR1 and CDR2: SNHLY and FYNNEI. The CDR3 spans 16 residues. CDR3 loop: CASSSPGRAINNEQFF. The CDR3 nucleotides read TGTGCCAGCAGTTCACCGGGACGAGCGATAAACAATGAGCAGTTCTTC.

V and J are TRBV6-5 and TRBJ1-1; no reliable D call. Trimming pared 7 bases from V and 3 bases from J, leaving 12 bases between. Germline CDR1 reads MNHEY; CDR2 reads SVGAGI. This CDR3 has 13 amino acids. The CDR3 coding sequence is TGTGCCAGCAACGAAGGGTGGGACACTGAAGCTTTCTTT. Translated: CASNEGWDTEAFF.

The chain couples TRBV7-2 to TRBJ2-7; D gene unclear. The CDR3 is 12 residues long. CDR1 is SGHTA, CDR2 FQGNSA, per germline. The V end lost 2 bases, the J end lost 6 bases, and 8 bases lay between the germline ends. This CDR3 is CASSLFPREQYF. CDR3 sequence (DNA): TGTGCCAGCAGCTTATTCCCCCGCGAGCAGTACTTC.

This clonotype has more than one count but fewer than ten. The rearrangement uses TRBV12-3 or TRBV12-4 and TRBJ1-5; D remains unclear. This CDR3 region has 14 residues. V lost 3 bases and J lost 0, with 6 bases in between. The DNA for the CDR3 is TGTGCCAGCAGTTTGGGGAATAGCAATCAGCCCCAGCATTTT. It specifies CASSLGNSNQPQHF.